The 10 T cell receptor beta chains listed next were all sequenced from one sample in a study of long-term antiretroviral therapy in people with HIV. At the survey level, the v3.0 immunoSEQ assay was run. TCRdb keeps only in-frame clones here, not all; method: immunoSEQ multiplex PCR. Here the sample spans around 9,000 clones, 70% to 80% being singletons. The sample was unsorted PBMCs, taken 0.4 years before starting antiretroviral therapy. These receptor sequences come from a man aged 25-40 years with HIV.

This chain connects TRBV7-3 to TRBJ1-1, with TRBD1 as a possible D gene (5 bases). Trimming removed 5 bases at V and 5 bases at J, with 15 bases between. The CDR3 length is 14 residues. The V gene's germline CDR1 is SGHTA and CDR2 FQGTGA. CDR3 in DNA: TGTGCCAGCAGCATTCAGGGAGAAAGAACTGAAGCTTTCTTT. It yields the protein CASSIQGERTEAFF.

The V gene is TRBV19, the J gene TRBJ2-7; D is unclear. Trimming pared 5 bases from V and 3 bases from J, leaving 14 bases between. CDR3 length: 14 residues. Germline values: CDR1 LNHDA, CDR2 SQIVND (reference sequence). DNA for the CDR3: TGTGCCAGTAGTCGATCGGCTTTGGTCTACGAGCAGTACTTC. Translation gives CASSRSALVYEQYF.

This chain uses TRBV28 with TRBJ1-5; possible D gene TRBD1, 6 bases. The CDR3 contains 12 residues. V was cut by 8 bases and J by 3 bases, with 8 bases left in between. Germline V gene data show CDR1 as MDHEN and CDR2 as SYDVKM. Written as DNA, the CDR3 is TGTGCCAGCCGGACAGCCAATCAGCCCCAGCATTTT. Translating it yields CASRTANQPQHF.

This chain uses TRBV6-6 with TRBJ2-7; 8 bases line up with TRBD1. The CDR3 contains 13 residues. Germline CDR1 reads MNHNY; CDR2 reads SVGAGI (reference sequence). V gave up 6 bases and J gave up 2 bases; unmatched junction bases: 3. The CDR3 DNA sequence: TGTGCCAGCAGAGAGACAGGGGCCTACGAGCAGTACTTC. Its translation: CASRETGAYEQYF.

The chain links TRBV6-1 to TRBJ1-1, with 8 positions matching TRBD1. Germline V gives CDR1 MNHNS, CDR2 SASEGT. V dropped 1 base and J dropped 0; count of bases not matched to a gene: 16. This CDR3 has 20 amino acids. As DNA, the CDR3 is TGTGCCAGCAGTGAAGTTCTTTTCTTCAGACAGGGGTGGGTGAACACTGAAGCTTTCTTT. This translates into CASSEVLFFRQGWVNTEAFF.

V usage is TRBV5-1 and J usage is TRBJ2-5, with D uncertain. V was shortened by 0 bases and J by 1 base, with 13 bases between the two germline ends. The germline V gene has CDR1 SGHRS and CDR2 YFSETQ. This CDR3 region has 16 residues. CDR3 residues: CASSLGGKTTQETQYF. In nucleotides, the CDR3 is TGCGCCAGCAGCTTGGGGGGAAAAACTACCCAAGAGACCCAGTACTTC.

The J gene is TRBJ2-1, the V gene TRBV27; TRBD1 is a possible D gene (5 bases). The CDR3 has 14 residues. From germline, CDR1 is MNHEY and CDR2 SMNVEV (reference sequence). Trimming took off 3 bases at V and 4 bases at J, with 10 bases between the two ends. The DNA for the CDR3 is TGTGCCAGCAGTTTGGGGCAGATTTACAATGAGCAGTTCTTC. Its protein product is CASSLGQIYNEQFF.

By its share, this clone is medium-sized. The chain uses TRBV2 and TRBJ2-3, with TRBD2 as a possible D gene (5 bases). Trimming took 3 bases from V and 3 from J, leaving 7 bases between them. CDR1 SNHLY and CDR2 FYNNEI come from the germline V gene. This CDR3 has 13 amino acids. The CDR3: CASSETTTDTQYF. The CDR3 region has the DNA TGTGCCAGCAGTGAGACTACTACAGATACGCAGTATTTT.

The chain recombines TRBV25-1 with TRBJ2-7; 8 bases are a match to TRBD2. Germline CDR1 reads MGHDK; CDR2 reads SYGVNS. The length of the CDR3 is 15 residues. The J segment lost 4 bases and the V segment lost 3 bases, leaving 8 bases of the junction unmatched. The CDR3 loop reads CASSEEGTRNYEQYF. For the CDR3, the DNA is TGTGCCAGCAGTGAGGAAGGGACTAGAAATTACGAGCAGTACTTC.

The chain recombines TRBV27 with TRBJ1-1; D gene unclear. V dropped 5 bases and J dropped 7 bases, with 14 bases sitting between them. The CDR3 sequence is 13 residues long. Germline V gene lookup returns CDR1 MNHEY and CDR2 SMNVEV (reference sequence). CDR3 sequence: CASSPQRGFEAFF. CDR3 DNA sequence: TGTGCCAGCAGTCCCCAACGAGGTTTTGAAGCTTTCTTT.